The clone carrying this T cell receptor (beta chain) was seen ten or more times. The target antigen is unknown. This sample stems from a study of CD8 T cells in ankylosing spondylitis. Study-level points and caveats: Made up of eight or nine highly homologous variants, a TCR beta motif appeared characteristic of ankylosing spondylitis blood.

TCRdb ran MiXCR on the 5' RACE reads and lists one entry per CDR3 protein. Of 800,000 to 900,000 distinct CDR3 sequences in the sample, about 12% were seen once. Germline CDR1 reads SQVTM; CDR2 reads ANQGSEA. This CDR3 spans 13 amino acids. The J segment lost 5 bases and the V segment lost 3 bases, leaving 3 bases of the junction unmatched. The TCR was taken from a male donor with ankylosing spondylitis. This chain connects TRBV29-1 to TRBJ2-5, with 10 bases that match TRBD1. The sequenced sample was blood, either unsorted or a sorted T cell fraction (not recorded which). The DNA for the CDR3 is TGCAGCGTTGAGACAGGGGGCGAGGAGACCCAGTACTTC. Amino acid sequence: CSVETGGEETQYF.